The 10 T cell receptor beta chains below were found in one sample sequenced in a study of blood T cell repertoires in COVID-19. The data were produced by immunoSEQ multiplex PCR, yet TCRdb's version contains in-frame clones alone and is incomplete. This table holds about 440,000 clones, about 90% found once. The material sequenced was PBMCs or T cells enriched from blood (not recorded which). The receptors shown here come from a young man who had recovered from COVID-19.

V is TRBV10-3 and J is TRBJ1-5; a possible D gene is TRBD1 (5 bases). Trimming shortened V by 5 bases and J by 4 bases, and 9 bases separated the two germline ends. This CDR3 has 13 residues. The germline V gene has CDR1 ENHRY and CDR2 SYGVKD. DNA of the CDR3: TGTGCCATCAGTCGACAGACTAATCAGCCCCAGCATTTT. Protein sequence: CAISRQTNQPQHF.

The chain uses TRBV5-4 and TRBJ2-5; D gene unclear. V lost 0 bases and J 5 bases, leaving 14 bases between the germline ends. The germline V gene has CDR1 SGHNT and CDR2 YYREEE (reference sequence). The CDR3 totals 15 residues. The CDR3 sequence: CASSLVTAQAETQYF. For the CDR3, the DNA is TGTGCCAGCAGCTTGGTAACAGCCCAGGCGGAGACCCAGTACTTC.

For the CDR3, the DNA is TGCAGTGCTAGTCCCTCTCGGGGCGGGAGGGCCCACGAGCAGTACTTC. The encoded protein is CSASPSRGGRAHEQYF. The chain couples TRBV20-1 to TRBJ2-7; 9 positions match TRBD2. Germline trimming cut 3 bases from V and 5 bases from J; bases unmatched to any gene: 14. CDR1 DFQATT and CDR2 SNEGSKA come from the germline V gene (reference sequence). This CDR3 has 16 residues.

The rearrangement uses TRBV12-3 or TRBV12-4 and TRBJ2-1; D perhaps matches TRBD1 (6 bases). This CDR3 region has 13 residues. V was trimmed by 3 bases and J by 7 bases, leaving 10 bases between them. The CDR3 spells CASSFSGANEQFF. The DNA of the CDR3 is TGTGCCAGCAGTTTCTCAGGGGCGAATGAGCAGTTCTTC.

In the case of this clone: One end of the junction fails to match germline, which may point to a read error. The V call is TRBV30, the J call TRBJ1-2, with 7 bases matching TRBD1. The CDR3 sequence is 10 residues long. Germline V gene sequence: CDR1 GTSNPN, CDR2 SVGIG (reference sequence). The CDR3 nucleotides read TGTGCCTGGGGACAGGAGGTTTTTTACTTC. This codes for CAWGQEVFYF.

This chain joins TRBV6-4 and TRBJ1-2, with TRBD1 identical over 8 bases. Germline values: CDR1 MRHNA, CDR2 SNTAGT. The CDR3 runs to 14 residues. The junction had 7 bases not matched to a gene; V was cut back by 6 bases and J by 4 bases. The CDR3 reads CASSSGTGSYGYTF. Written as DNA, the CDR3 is TGTGCCAGCAGCTCCGGGACAGGCTCCTATGGCTACACCTTC.

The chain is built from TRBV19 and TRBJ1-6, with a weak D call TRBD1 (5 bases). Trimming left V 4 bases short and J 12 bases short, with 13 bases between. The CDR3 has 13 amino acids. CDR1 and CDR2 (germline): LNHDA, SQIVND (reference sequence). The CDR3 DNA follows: TGTGCCAGTAGTACTTCAGGGAAACTACCCCTCCACTTT. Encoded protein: CASSTSGKLPLHF. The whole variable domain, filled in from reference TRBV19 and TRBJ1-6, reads DGGITQSPKYLFRKEGQNVTLSCEQNLNHDAMYWYRQDPGQGLRLIYYSQIVNDFQKGDIAEGYSVSREKKESFPLTVTSAQKNPTAFYLCASSTSGKLPLHFGNGTRLTVT.

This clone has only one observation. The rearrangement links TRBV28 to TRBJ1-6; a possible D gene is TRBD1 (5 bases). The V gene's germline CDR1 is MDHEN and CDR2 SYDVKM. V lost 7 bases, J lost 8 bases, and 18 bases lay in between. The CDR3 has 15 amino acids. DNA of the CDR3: TGTGCCAGCAAAAAGGGTCGGACACAATATTCACCCCTCCACTTT. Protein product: CASKKGRTQYSPLHF. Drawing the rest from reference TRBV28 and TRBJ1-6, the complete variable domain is DVKVTQSSRYLVKRTGEKVFLECVQDMDHENMFWYRQDPGLGLRLIYFSYDVKMKEKGDIPEGYSVSREKKERFSLILESASTNQTSMYLCASKKGRTQYSPLHFGNGTRLTVT.

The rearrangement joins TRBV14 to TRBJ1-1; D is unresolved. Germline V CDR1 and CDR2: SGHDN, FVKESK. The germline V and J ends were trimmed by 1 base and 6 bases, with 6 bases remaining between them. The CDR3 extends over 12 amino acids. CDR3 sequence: CASSQVRSEAFF. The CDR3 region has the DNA TGTGCCAGCAGCCAAGTGCGGTCTGAAGCTTTCTTT.

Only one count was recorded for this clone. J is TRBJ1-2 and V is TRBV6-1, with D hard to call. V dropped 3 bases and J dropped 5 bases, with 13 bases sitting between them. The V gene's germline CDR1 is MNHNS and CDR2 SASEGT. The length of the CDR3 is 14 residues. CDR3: CASSDGGVPYGYTF. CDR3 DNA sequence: TGTGCCAGCAGTGATGGCGGGGTTCCGTATGGCTACACCTTC.